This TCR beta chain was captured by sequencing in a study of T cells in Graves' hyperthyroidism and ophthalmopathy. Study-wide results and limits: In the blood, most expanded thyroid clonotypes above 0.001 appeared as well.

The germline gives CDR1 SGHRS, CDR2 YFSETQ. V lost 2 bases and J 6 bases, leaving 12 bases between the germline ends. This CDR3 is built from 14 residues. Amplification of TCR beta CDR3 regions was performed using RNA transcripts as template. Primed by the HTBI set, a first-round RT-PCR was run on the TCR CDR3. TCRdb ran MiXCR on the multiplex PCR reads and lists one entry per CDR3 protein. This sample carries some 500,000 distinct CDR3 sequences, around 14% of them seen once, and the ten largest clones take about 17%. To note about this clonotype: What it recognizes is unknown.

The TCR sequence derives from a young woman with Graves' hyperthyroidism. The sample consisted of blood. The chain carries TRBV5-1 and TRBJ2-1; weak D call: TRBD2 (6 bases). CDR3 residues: CASSLGTSSNEQFF. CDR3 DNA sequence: TGCGCCAGCAGCTTAGGTACTAGCAGCAATGAGCAGTTCTTC.